The 23 T cell receptor beta chains in this list originate from one sample, sequenced in a study of early T cells in non-severe SARS-CoV-2 infection. TCRdb fed the 5' RACE reads into MiXCR, producing one record per CDR3 protein. The sample has 65,000 to 90,000 distinct CDR3 sequences; 12% are singletons. The material sequenced was whole blood. These receptors all come from an adult who was a healthcare worker with PCR-confirmed SARS-CoV-2 infection or an uninfected control (not recorded which).

This clonotype has more than one count but fewer than ten. V and J are TRBV20-1 and TRBJ1-2, with a weak D call TRBD1 (5 bases). Germline lookup yields CDR1 DFQATT and CDR2 SNEGSKA (reference sequence). This CDR3 is 13 amino acids long. V was cut by 3 bases and J by 4 bases, with 12 bases left in between. DNA of the CDR3: TGCAGTGCTAGTGCTAGGGGTGGCTATGGCTACACCTTC. Its protein is CSASARGGYGYTF.

This clonotype was found a few times. The chain couples TRBV6-2 or TRBV6-3 to TRBJ2-1; D call uncertain. The CDR3 length is 11 residues. Germline loops: CDR1 MNHEY, CDR2 SVGEGT. Trimming removed 8 bases at V and 7 bases at J, with 9 bases between. The CDR3 sequence is CASGVVNEQFF. In nucleotides, the CDR3 is TGTGCCAGCGGTGTTGTAAATGAGCAGTTCTTC.

This clonotype was recorded a few times. This sequence joins TRBV9 and TRBJ1-1; the D is unclear. Trimming took off 0 bases at V and 5 bases at J, with 8 bases between the two ends. This CDR3 region has 13 residues. CDR1 and CDR2 (germline): SGDLS, YYNGEE. CDR3 amino acids: CASSVADGTEAFF. CDR3 DNA sequence: TGTGCCAGCAGCGTAGCTGATGGGACTGAAGCTTTCTTT.

The rearrangement joins TRBV4-3 to TRBJ2-7; unclear D gene. V lost 4 bases, J lost 0 bases, and 10 bases lay in between. The germline gives CDR1 LGHNA, CDR2 YSLEER. The CDR3 is 14 amino acids. The DNA for the CDR3 is TGCGCCAGCAGCCCCTCGAAGAGCTCCTACGAGCAGTACTTC. It yields the protein CASSPSKSSYEQYF.

This clonotype turned up a few times. The rearrangement uses TRBV7-9 and TRBJ2-5; D possibly matches TRBD1 or TRBD2 (5 bases each). CDR1 and CDR2 from the germline V gene are SEHNR and FQNEAQ (reference sequence). There are 15 residues in the CDR3. The ends were cut back, 2 bases at V and 5 bases at J, with 15 bases in the middle. The CDR3 sequence is CASSLSTPGTETQYF. CDR3 nucleotide sequence: TGTGCCAGCAGCTTAAGCACCCCAGGGACGGAGACCCAGTACTTC.

This clonotype was seen more than once but under ten times. The V gene is TRBV19, the J gene TRBJ2-2; no clear D gene. Trimming took off 2 bases at V and 1 base at J, with 8 bases between the two ends. Germline assignment: CDR1 LNHDA and CDR2 SQIVND (reference sequence). The CDR3 has 15 amino acids. This chain's CDR3 is CASSIRGQNTGELFF. The DNA of the CDR3 is TGTGCCAGTAGTATACGTGGGCAGAACACCGGGGAGCTGTTTTTT.

This clonotype appeared many times. The V and J genes are TRBV6-6 and TRBJ1-4; D is ambiguous. The CDR3 has 15 amino acids. In germline, CDR1 is MNHNY, CDR2 SVGAGI (reference sequence). Trimming left V 7 bases short and J 5 bases short, with 17 bases between. The CDR3 bases are TGTGCCAGCAAAAAGCAGGACGGAGGAAATGAAAAACTGTTTTTT. It is translated as CASKKQDGGNEKLFF.

This clonotype has a handful of counts. The genes are TRBV7-2 and TRBJ2-7; 9 nucleotides match TRBD1. The CDR3 spans 14 residues. Trimming removed 2 bases from V and 5 bases from J; junction bases left unmatched: 4. The germline V gene encodes CDR1 SGHTA and CDR2 FQGNSA. The CDR3 DNA sequence: TGTGCCAGCAGCTTAATGGGACAGGGTGACGAGCAGTACTTC. Translated, it gives CASSLMGQGDEQYF.

This clonotype was recorded a few times. The rearrangement links TRBV20-1 to TRBJ2-1; D is tentatively TRBD1 or TRBD2 (6 bases each). Germline V gene data show CDR1 as DFQATT and CDR2 as SNEGSKA (reference sequence). CDR3 length: 15 amino acids. CDR3 in amino acids: CREGGLEFAYNEQFF. CDR3 DNA: TGCAGGGAGGGGGGATTAGAATTCGCCTACAATGAGCAGTTCTTC.

The sample holds a few counts of this clonotype. The chain is built from TRBV27 and TRBJ2-7; unclear D gene. Germline V gene sequence: CDR1 MNHEY, CDR2 SMNVEV (reference sequence). Trimming stripped 3 bases from V and 4 bases from J, with 13 bases between. The CDR3 is 14 residues long. CDR3 coding DNA: TGTGCCAGCAGTTTGTCGGTAGAGATATACGAGCAGTACTTC. It codes for CASSLSVEIYEQYF.

This clonotype occurred many times. This chain joins TRBV12-5 and TRBJ2-4; D is ambiguous. This CDR3 comprises 12 residues. V gave up 1 base and J gave up 8 bases, with 6 bases separating them. Per germline, CDR1 LGHNT and CDR2 FRNRAP. The DNA for the CDR3 is TGTGCTAGTGGTTTGGGGACCTACATTCAGTACTTC. It is translated as CASGLGTYIQYF.

The rearrangement links TRBV12-3 or TRBV12-4 to TRBJ2-7; D unclear. Deletions cut 5 bases from V and 7 bases from J, with 12 bases between. The CDR3 totals 12 residues. The CDR3 nucleotides read TGTGCCAGCAGTCGAATGCGTGGGGAGCAGTACTTC. Encoded protein: CASSRMRGEQYF.

The chain has TRBV5-1 and TRBJ2-1; no definite D call. V was clipped by 4 bases and J by 4 bases, with 12 bases between them. This CDR3 spans 14 amino acids. Per germline, CDR1 SGHRS and CDR2 YFSETQ. The CDR3 loop is CASSEEATYNEQFF. In nucleotides, the CDR3 is TGCGCCAGCAGCGAAGAGGCGACATACAATGAGCAGTTCTTC.

This clonotype showed up many times. The gene calls are TRBV6-4 and TRBJ2-1; D gene unclear. V lost 1 base and J 3 bases, leaving 4 bases between the germline ends. Germline lookup yields CDR1 MRHNA and CDR2 SNTAGT. CDR3 length: 13 amino acids. The DNA of the CDR3 is TGTGCCAGCAGTGACTATCTCTACAATGAGCAGTTCTTC. Translating gives CASSDYLYNEQFF.

This clonotype was seen ten or more times. The V call is TRBV18, the J call TRBJ2-1, with TRBD1 identical over 8 bases. V trimming: 2 bases; J trimming: 6 bases; junction bases outside the gene matches: 3. This CDR3 comprises 14 residues. Per the germline V gene, CDR1 is KGHSH and CDR2 is LQKENI. CDR3 nucleotide sequence: TGTGCCAGCTCACCATGGACAGGGTCCAATGAGCAGTTCTTC. Translation gives CASSPWTGSNEQFF. Full variable domain (missing parts from reference TRBV18 and TRBJ2-1): NAGVMQNPRHLVRRRGQEARLRCSPMKGHSHVYWYRQLPEEGLKFMVYLQKENIIDESGMPKERFSAEFPKEGPSILRIQQVVRGDSAAYFCASSPWTGSNEQFFGPGTRLTVL.

The J gene is TRBJ1-4, the V gene TRBV4-2; 11 nucleotides align to TRBD1. The V and J ends lost 1 base and 10 bases, in that order; junction bases with no gene match: 2. In germline, CDR1 is LGHNA, CDR2 YNFKEQ. The CDR3 is 14 amino acids. The CDR3 is CASSQAGTGGKLFF. CDR3 nucleotide sequence: TGTGCCAGCAGCCAAGCCGGGACAGGGGGAAAACTGTTTTTT.

CDR3 residues: CASPFRAELVEKLFF. The CDR3 nucleotides read TGCGCCAGCCCCTTTAGGGCTGAACTGGTTGAAAAACTGTTTTTT. V is TRBV10-1 and J is TRBJ1-4, with D hard to call. V was cut by 8 bases and J by 7 bases, with 20 bases left in between. From germline, CDR1 is WNHNN and CDR2 SYGVQD (reference sequence). CDR3 length: 15 amino acids.

This clonotype was seen a few times. V usage is TRBV20-1 and J usage is TRBJ2-7, with 7 positions matching TRBD2. V lost 2 bases, J lost 4 bases, and 8 bases stayed unmatched. The CDR3 consists of 14 residues. Germline V CDR1 and CDR2: DFQATT, SNEGSKA (reference sequence). The CDR3 protein is CSARPSGKSYEQYF. CDR3 nucleotides: TGCAGTGCTAGACCCAGCGGGAAATCATACGAGCAGTACTTC.

The chain carries TRBV20-1 and TRBJ1-5; D not certain. Germline CDR1 and CDR2: DFQATT and SNEGSKA (reference sequence). Trimming took off 0 bases at V and 0 bases at J, with 6 bases between the two ends. CDR3 length: 14 amino acids. DNA for the CDR3: TGCAGTGCTAGAGAGCTTAATAGCAATCAGCCCCAGCATTTT. This gives the protein CSARELNSNQPQHF.

This clonotype occurred a few times. J is TRBJ1-1 and V is TRBV7-2, with D uncertain. The germline V gene has CDR1 SGHTA and CDR2 FQGNSA. The CDR3 extends over 18 amino acids. Trimming shortened V by 4 bases and J by 4 bases, and 25 bases separated the two germline ends. The CDR3 region has the DNA TGTGCCAGCAGCTCCGATCGTTCTGCTCGGTACGGGCCCACTGAAGCTTTCTTT. Its translation is CASSSDRSARYGPTEAFF.

This chain uses TRBV18 with TRBJ1-6; 7 nucleotides line up with TRBD1. The germline V gene encodes CDR1 KGHSH and CDR2 LQKENI. J lost 0 bases, V lost 4 bases, and 9 bases had no gene match. CDR3 size: 18 residues. The CDR3 DNA sequence: TGTGCCAGCTCACTTTCCTCGACAGGGAGCTCCTATAATTCACCCCTCCACTTT. It translates to CASSLSSTGSSYNSPLHF.

This clonotype was detected only a few times. V gene TRBV5-1 combines with J gene TRBJ2-3; TRBD2 aligns across 10 bases. Germline V gene data show CDR1 as SGHRS and CDR2 as YFSETQ. Germline trimming cut 7 bases from V and 2 bases from J; bases unmatched to any gene: 4. The CDR3 is 14 residues long. The CDR3 DNA reads TGCGCCAGCGCTACTAGCGGGGACACAGATACGCAGTATTTT. Protein sequence: CASATSGDTDTQYF.

The table lists this clonotype with many counts. The V and J genes are TRBV18 and TRBJ1-2, with D possibly TRBD1 on 5 matching bases. The V and J ends lost 5 bases and 8 bases respectively, with 15 bases between them. Germline lookup yields CDR1 KGHSH and CDR2 LQKENI. CDR3 length: 13 amino acids. The CDR3 nucleotides read TGTGCCAGCTCATCACAGGACGGCCCAGGCTACACCTTC. Translating it yields CASSSQDGPGYTF.